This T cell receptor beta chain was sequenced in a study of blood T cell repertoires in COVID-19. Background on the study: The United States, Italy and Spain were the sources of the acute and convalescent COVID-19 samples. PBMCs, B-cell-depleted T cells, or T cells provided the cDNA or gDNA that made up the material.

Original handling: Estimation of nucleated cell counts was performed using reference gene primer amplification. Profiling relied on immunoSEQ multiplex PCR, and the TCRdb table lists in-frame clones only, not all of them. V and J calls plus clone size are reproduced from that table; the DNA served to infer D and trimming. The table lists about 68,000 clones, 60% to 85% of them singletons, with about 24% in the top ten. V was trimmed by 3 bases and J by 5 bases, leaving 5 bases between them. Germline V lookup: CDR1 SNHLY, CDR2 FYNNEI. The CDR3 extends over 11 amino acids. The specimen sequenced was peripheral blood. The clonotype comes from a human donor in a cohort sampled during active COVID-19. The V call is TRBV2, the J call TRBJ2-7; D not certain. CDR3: CASSDFNEQYF. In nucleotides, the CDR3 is TGTGCCAGCAGTGATTTCAACGAGCAGTACTTC.